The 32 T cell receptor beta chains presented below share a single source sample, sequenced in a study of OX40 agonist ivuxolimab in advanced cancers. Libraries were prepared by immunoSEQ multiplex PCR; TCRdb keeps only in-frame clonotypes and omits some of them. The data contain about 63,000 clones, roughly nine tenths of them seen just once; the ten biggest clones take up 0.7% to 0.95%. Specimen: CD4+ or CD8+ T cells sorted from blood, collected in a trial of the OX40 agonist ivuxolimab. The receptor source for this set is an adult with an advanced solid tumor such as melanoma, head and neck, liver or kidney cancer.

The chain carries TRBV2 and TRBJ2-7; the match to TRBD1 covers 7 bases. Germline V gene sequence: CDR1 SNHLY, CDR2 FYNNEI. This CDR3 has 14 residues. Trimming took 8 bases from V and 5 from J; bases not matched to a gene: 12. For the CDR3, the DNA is TGTGCCAGCGGCCCTCTGACAGGGTTCAACGAGCAGTACTTC. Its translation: CASGPLTGFNEQYF.

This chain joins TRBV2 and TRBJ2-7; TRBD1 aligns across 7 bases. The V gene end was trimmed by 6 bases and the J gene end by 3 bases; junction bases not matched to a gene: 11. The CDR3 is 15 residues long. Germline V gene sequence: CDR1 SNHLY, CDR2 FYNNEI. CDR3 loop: CASRRDTGTVYEQYF. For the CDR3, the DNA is TGTGCCAGCAGACGAGATACCGGGACAGTCTACGAGCAGTACTTC.

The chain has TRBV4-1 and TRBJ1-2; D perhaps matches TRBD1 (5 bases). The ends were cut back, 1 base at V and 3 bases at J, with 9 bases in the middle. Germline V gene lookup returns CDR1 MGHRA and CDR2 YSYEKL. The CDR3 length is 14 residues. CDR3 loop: CASSQAIGDYGYTF. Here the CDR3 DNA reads TGCGCCAGCAGCCAAGCCATAGGGGACTATGGCTACACCTTC.

The CDR3 is CASGVPQSYNSPLHF. CDR3 sequence (DNA): TGTGCCAGCGGGGTCCCCCAGAGTTATAATTCACCCCTCCACTTT. V usage is TRBV28 and J usage is TRBJ1-6, with unresolved D. The germline V and J ends were trimmed by 8 bases and 4 bases, with 15 bases remaining between them. The germline V gene encodes CDR1 MDHEN and CDR2 SYDVKM. The CDR3 has 15 amino acids.

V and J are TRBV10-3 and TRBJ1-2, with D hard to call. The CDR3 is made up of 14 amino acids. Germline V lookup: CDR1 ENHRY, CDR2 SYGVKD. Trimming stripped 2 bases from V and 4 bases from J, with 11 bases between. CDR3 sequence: CAISEPQFIYGYTF. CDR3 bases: TGTGCCATCAGTGAGCCTCAGTTCATCTATGGCTACACCTTC.

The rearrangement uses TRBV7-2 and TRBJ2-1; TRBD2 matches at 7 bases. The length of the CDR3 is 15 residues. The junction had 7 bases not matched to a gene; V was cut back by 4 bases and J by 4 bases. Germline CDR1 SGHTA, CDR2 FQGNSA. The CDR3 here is CASSSLAGGYNEQFF. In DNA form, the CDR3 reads TGTGCCAGCAGCTCCTTAGCGGGCGGGTACAATGAGCAGTTCTTC.

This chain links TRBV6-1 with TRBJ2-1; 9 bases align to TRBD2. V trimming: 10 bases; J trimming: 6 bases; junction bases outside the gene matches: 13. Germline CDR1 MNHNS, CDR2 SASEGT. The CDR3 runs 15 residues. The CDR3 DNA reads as TGTGCCACCAAATGGGGCGGGAGGGTTGGCAATGAGCAGTTCTTC. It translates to CATKWGGRVGNEQFF.

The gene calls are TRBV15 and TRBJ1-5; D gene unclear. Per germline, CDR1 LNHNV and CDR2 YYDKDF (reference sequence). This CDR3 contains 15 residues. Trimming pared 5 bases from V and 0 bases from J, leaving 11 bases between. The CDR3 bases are TGTGCCACCAGCTCCCGCGGGGATAGCAATCAGCCCCAGCATTTT. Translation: CATSSRGDSNQPQHF.

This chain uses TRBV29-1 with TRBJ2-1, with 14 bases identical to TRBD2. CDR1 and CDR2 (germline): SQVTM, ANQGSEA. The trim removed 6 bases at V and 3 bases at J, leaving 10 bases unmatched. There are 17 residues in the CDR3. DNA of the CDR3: TGCAGCGTCTCGGGACTAGCGGGAGTGGGGGACTACAATGAGCAGTTCTTC. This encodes CSVSGLAGVGDYNEQFF.

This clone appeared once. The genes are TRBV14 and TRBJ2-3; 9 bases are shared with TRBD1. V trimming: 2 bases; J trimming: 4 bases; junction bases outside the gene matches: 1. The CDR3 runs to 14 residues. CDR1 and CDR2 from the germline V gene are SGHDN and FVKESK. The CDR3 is CASSQTGGSDTQYF. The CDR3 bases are TGTGCCAGCAGCCAAACAGGGGGCTCAGATACGCAGTATTTT.

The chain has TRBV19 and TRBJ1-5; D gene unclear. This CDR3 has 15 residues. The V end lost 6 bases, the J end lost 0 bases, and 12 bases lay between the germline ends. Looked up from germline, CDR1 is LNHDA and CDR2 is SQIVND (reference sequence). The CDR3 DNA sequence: TGTGCCAGTAGCCAACAGTTCTATAGCAATCAGCCCCAGCATTTT. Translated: CASSQQFYSNQPQHF.

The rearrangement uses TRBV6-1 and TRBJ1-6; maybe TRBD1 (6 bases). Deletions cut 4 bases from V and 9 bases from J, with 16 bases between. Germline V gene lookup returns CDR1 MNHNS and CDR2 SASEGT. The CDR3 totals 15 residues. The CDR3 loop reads CASSGLQGGTSPLHF. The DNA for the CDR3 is TGTGCCAGCAGTGGATTACAGGGTGGTACTTCACCCCTCCACTTT.

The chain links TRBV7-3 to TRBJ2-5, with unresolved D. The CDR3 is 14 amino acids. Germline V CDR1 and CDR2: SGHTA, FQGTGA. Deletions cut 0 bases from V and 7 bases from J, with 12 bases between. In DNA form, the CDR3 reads TGTGCCAGCAGCTTAACGCGGAGCGATCGGACCCAGTACTTC. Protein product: CASSLTRSDRTQYF.

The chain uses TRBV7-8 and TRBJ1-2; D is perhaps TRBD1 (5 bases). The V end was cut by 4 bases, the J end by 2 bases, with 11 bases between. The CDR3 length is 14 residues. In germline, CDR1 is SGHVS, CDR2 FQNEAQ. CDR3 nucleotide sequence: TGTGCCAGCAGCTCGGGGGGAATAAACTATGGCTACACCTTC. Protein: CASSSGGINYGYTF.

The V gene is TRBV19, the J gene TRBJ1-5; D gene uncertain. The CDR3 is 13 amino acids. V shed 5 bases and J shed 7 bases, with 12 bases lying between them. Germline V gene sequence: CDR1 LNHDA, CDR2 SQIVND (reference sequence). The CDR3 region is CASSASTEQPQHF. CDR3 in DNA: TGTGCCAGTAGTGCATCAACAGAACAGCCCCAGCATTTT.

The CDR3, as DNA: TGCAGCGTTGTCTTCGGGGGCAATCAGCCCCAGCATTTT. Encoded protein: CSVVFGGNQPQHF. J is TRBJ1-5 and V is TRBV29-1; D unclear. The length of the CDR3 is 13 residues. With 4 bases removed from V and 2 bases from J, the gap between germline ends came to 9 bases. Germline loops: CDR1 SQVTM, CDR2 ANQGSEA.

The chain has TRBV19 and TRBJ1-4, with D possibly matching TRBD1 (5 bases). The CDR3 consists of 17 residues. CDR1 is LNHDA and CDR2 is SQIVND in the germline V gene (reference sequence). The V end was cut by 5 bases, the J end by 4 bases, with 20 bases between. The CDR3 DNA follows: TGTGCCAGTAGTGCTCGGTTCCTGGGACGAAGTAATGAAAAACTGTTTTTT. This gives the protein CASSARFLGRSNEKLFF.

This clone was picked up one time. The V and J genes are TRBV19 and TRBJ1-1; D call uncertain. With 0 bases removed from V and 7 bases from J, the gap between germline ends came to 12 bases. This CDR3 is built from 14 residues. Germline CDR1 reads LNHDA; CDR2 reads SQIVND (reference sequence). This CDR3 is CASSIDSWPYEAFF. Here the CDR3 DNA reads TGTGCCAGTAGTATAGATAGTTGGCCCTATGAAGCTTTCTTT.

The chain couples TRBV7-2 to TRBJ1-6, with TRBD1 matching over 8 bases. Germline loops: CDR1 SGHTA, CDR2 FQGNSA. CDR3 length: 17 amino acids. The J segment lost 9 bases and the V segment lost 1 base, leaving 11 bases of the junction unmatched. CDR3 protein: CASSLGDRGGFGSPLHF. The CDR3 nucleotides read TGTGCCAGCAGCTTAGGCGACAGGGGAGGGTTCGGTTCACCCCTCCACTTT.

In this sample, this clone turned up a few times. CDR3 nucleotide sequence: TGTGCCAGTAGTACAACAGGGGAGTATGGCTACACCTTC. Amino acid sequence: CASSTTGEYGYTF. The rearrangement links TRBV19 to TRBJ1-2; 7 bases agree with TRBD1. CDR3 size: 13 residues. V was pared by 4 bases and J by 5 bases, with 4 bases of the junction left unmatched. Germline V CDR1 and CDR2: LNHDA, SQIVND (reference sequence). The entire variable domain, with the rest obtained from reference TRBV19 and TRBJ1-2, is as follows: DGGITQSPKYLFRKEGQNVTLSCEQNLNHDAMYWYRQDPGQGLRLIYYSQIVNDFQKGDIAEGYSVSREKKESFPLTVTSAQKNPTAFYLCASSTTGEYGYTFGSGTRLTVV.

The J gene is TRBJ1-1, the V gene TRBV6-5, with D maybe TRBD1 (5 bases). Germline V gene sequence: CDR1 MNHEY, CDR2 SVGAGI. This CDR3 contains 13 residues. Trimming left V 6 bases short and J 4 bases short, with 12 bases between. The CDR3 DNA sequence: TGTGCCAGCAGCCTCCGGGGCTCCACTGAAGCTTTCTTT. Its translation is CASSLRGSTEAFF.

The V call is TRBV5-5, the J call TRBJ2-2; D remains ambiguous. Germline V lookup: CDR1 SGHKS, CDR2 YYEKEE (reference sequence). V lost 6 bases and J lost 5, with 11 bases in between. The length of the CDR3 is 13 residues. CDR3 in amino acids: CASKGLLTGELFF. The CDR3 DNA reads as TGTGCCAGCAAGGGCCTCCTGACCGGGGAGCTGTTTTTT.

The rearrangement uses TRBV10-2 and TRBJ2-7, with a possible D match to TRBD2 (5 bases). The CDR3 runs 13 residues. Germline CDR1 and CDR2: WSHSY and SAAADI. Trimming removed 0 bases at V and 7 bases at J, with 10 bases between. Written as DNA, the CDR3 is TGCGCCAGCAGTGAGTCGCGAGGGCTTGAGCAGTACTTC. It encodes CASSESRGLEQYF.

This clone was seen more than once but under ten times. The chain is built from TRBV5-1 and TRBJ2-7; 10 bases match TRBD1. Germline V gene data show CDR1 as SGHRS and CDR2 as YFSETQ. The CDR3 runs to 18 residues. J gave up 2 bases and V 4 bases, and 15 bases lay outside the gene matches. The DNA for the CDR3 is TGCGCCAGCAGCCCCGACAGGGGGCCTCCAGGAGGGGCCTACGAGCAGTACTTC. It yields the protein CASSPDRGPPGGAYEQYF.

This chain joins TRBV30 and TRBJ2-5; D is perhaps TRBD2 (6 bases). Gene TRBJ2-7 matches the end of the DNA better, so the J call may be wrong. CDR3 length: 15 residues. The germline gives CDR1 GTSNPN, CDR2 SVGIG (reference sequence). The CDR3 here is CAWTRGNTPTYEQYF. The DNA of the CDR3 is TGTGCCTGGACCCGGGGGAACACCCCAACCTACGAGCAGTACTTC.

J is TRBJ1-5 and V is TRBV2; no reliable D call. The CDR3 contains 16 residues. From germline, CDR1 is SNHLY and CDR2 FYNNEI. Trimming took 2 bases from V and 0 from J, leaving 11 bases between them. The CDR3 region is CASSERAPDSNQPQHF. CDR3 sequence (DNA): TGTGCCAGCAGTGAAAGGGCACCGGATAGCAATCAGCCCCAGCATTTT.

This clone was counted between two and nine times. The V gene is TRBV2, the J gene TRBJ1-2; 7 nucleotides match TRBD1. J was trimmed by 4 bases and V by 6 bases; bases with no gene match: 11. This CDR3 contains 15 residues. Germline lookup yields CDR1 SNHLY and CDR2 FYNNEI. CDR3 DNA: TGTGCCAGCAGAGGTGTAGGGGGCCAAACCTATGGCTACACCTTC. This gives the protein CASRGVGGQTYGYTF.

The CDR3, as DNA: TGTGCCAGCGGGGCCGTAGGGAGCACTGAAGCTTTCTTT. Its translation is CASGAVGSTEAFF. The chain recombines TRBV13 with TRBJ1-1; D might be TRBD1 (5 bases). Between the trimmed V and J ends, which lost 8 bases and 4 bases, there was a span of 14 bases. This CDR3 is 13 amino acids long. CDR1 and CDR2 (germline): PRHDT, FYEKMQ (reference sequence). Based on the CDR3 plus reference TRBV13 and TRBJ1-1, the full variable domain is AAGVIQSPRHLIKEKRETATLKCYPIPRHDTVYWYQQGPGQDPQFLISFYEKMQSDKGSIPDRFSAQQFSDYHSELNMSSLELGDSALYFCASGAVGSTEAFFGQGTRLTVV.

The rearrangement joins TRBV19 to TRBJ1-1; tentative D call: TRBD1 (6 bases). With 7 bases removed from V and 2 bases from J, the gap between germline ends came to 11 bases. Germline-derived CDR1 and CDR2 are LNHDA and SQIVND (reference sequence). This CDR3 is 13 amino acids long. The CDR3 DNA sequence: TGTGCCAGTATTCAGGGGAGCAACACTGAAGCTTTCTTT. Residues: CASIQGSNTEAFF. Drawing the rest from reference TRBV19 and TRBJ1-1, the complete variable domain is DGGITQSPKYLFRKEGQNVTLSCEQNLNHDAMYWYRQDPGQGLRLIYYSQIVNDFQKGDIAEGYSVSREKKESFPLTVTSAQKNPTAFYLCASIQGSNTEAFFGQGTRLTVV.

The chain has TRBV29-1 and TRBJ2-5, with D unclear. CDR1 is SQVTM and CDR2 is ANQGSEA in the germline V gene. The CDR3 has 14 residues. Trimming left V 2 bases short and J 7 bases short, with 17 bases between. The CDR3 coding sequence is TGCAGCGTTGAATCTAAGGGCAGGTTAAGGACCCAGTACTTC. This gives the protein CSVESKGRLRTQYF.

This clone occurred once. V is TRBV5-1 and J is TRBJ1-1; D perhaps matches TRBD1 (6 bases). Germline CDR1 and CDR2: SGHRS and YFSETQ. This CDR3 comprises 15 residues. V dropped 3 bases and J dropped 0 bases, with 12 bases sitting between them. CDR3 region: CASSWADSLNTEAFF. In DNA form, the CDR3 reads TGCGCCAGCAGCTGGGCGGACAGCCTGAACACTGAAGCTTTCTTT. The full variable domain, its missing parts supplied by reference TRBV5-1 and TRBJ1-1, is KAGVTQTPRYLIKTRGQQVTLSCSPISGHRSVSWYQQTPGQGLQFLFEYFSETQRNKGNFPGRFSGRQFSNSRSEMNVSTLELGDSALYLCASSWADSLNTEAFFGQGTRLTVV.

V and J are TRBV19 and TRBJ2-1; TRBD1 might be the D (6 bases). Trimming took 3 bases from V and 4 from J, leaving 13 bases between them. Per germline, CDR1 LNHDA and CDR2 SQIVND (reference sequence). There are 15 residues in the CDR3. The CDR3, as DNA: TGTGCCAGTAGTATGCGAGGGGGATTTTACAATGAGCAGTTCTTC. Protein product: CASSMRGGFYNEQFF.